Sequencing of this T cell receptor beta chain was carried out in a study of T cell responses to AZD1222 COVID-19 vaccine. Study as a whole: Second-dose timings of about 4 or about 12 weeks were pooled.

Sequencing was performed with immunoSEQ multiplex PCR; in TCRdb, only in-frame clones are kept and a portion is missing. The data contain 88,000 or so clones, around 86% of them singletons. Overall study findings and caveats: Reportedly, nearly half the spike-specific TCRs target unmutated variant regions. Repertoire samples came only from after the peak T cell response. Spike was spanned by vaccine-associated CD4 TCRs, which were dominant at 160-218 and 743-854.

The junction had 11 bases not matched to a gene; V was cut back by 5 bases and J by 4 bases. Germline V gene sequence: CDR1 SNHLY, CDR2 FYNNEI. The length of the CDR3 is 16 residues. For this clone: Its antigen is not known.

This TCR came from an adult in good health. The specimen comprised peripheral blood, sampled on day 0 of AZD1222 vaccination. The V gene is TRBV2, the J gene TRBJ1-2; 9 nucleotides line up with TRBD1. In DNA, the CDR3 is TGTGCCAGCAGTCCAGGGACAGGGCAGTCCTCCTATGGCTACACCTTC. Encoded protein: CASSPGTGQSSYGYTF.